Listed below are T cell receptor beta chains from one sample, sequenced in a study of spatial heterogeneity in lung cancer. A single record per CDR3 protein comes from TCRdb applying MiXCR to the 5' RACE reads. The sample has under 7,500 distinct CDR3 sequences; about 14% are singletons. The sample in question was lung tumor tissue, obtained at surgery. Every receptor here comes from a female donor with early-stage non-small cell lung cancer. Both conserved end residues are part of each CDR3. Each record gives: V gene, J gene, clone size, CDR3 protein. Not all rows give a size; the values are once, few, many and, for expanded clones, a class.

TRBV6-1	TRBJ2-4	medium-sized	CASSFPRYF
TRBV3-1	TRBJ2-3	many	CASSQGLAGGDRTDTQYF
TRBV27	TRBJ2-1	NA	CASSFQTAGEQFF
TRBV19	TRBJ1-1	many	CASSMVRIRGEAFF
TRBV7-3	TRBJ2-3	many	CASSLTGTERAQYF
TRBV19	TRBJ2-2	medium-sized	CASSIFSNTGELFF
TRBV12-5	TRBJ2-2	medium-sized	CASGTGYGAGELFF
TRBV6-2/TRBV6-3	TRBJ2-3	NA	CASGSGGPYGQYF
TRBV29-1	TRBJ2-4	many	CSVGALAGGHGAIQYF
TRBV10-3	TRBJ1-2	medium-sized	CAISVGAGGGYTF
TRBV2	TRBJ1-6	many	CASRVGGAVPPLHF
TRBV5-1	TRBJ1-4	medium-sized	CASSRTVATNEKLFF
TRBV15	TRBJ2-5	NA	CATSRAGTGAETQYF
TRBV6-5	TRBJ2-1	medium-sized	CASSRKGRSYNEQFF
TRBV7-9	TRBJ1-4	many	CASSFWLPATNEKLFF
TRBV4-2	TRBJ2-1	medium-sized	CASSHASGLAGNEQFF
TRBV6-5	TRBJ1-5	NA	CASSARASNQPQHF
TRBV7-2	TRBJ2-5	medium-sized	CASSLGLFQSETQYF
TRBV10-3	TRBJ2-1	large	CAISPGQGAIGNEQFF
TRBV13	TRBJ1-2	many	CASSLGSVGYTF
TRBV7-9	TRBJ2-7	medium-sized	CATGTGVYEQYF
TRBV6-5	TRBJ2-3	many	CEPSAIYGTDTQYF
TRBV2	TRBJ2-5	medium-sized	CASREQLATQETQYF
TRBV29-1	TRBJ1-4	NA	CSVGQGVDYEKLFF
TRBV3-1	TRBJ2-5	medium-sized	CASSHLDSQETQYF
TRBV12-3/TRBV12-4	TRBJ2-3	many	CASTYQGVDTQYF
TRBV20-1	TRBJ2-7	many	CSAPATGGDLYEQYF
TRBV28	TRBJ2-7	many	CASSSRRGAQPIYEQYF
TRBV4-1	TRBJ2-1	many	CASSQGLPAYNEQFF
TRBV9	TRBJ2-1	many	CASSPRLASGLGEEQFF
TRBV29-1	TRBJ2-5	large	CSVRAVETQYF
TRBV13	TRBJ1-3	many	CASSLESGGTEGLNTIYF
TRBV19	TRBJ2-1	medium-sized	CAGLSESGEQFF
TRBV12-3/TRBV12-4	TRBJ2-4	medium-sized	CASRRTVEGAKNIQYF
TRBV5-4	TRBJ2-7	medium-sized	CASSLAPGVSDEQYF
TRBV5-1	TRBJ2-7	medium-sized	CASSPGQGAYEQYF
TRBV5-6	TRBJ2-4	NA	CASSFYRGLYIQYF
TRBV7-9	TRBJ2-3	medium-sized	CASSWTGHDTDTQYF
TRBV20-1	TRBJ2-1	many	CSAPRGWSEQFF
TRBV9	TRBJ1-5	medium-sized	CASSSSGGQGLNQPQHF
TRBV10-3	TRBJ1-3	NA	CAIMRTGGEGNTIYF
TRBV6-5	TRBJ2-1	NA	CASSYDPRKTAQFF
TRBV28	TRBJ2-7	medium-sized	CATHYYEQYF
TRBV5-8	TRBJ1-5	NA	CASSVPYQPQHF
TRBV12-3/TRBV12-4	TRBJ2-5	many	CASRQSQQETQYF
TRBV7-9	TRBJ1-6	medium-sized	CASSLGVDSPLHF
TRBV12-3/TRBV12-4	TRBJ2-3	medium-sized	CASSPAGVGLADTQYF
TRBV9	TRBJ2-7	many	CASSVSPGRGEEQYF
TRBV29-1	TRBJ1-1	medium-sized	CSANRAGDEAFF
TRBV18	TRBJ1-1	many	CASSEGLPNTEAFF